The present T cell receptor beta chain was sequenced within a study of CD8 T cells in ankylosing spondylitis. Regarding this clonotype: The antigen is not known.

It was by quantitative 5'-RACE with molecular barcodes that TCR beta libraries were made. TCRdb used MiXCR to reprocess the 5' RACE reads, holding one entry per CDR3 protein. The table lists about 540,000 distinct CDR3 sequences, 9.5% to 15% of them singletons. Study-wide results and limits: Relatively rare in peripheral blood, disease-linked clones were also CD8+. Earlier reports found some motif variants in synovial fluid and blood in reactive arthritis. Reportedly, disease-linked clones are significantly enriched in ankylosing spondylitis patients' matched synovial fluid. Blood from ankylosing spondylitis patients appeared to carry a characteristic roughly eight-variant TCR beta motif.

The source material was blood, either unsorted or a sorted T cell fraction (not recorded which). The receptor's source is a male donor with ankylosing spondylitis.

The DNA for the CDR3 is TGCAGCGTTGGGGGCACATGGGTGGGGAACTATGGCTACACCTTC. It yields the protein CSVGGTWVGNYGYTF. The genes are TRBV29-1 and TRBJ1-2, with a weak D call TRBD1 (5 bases). V lost 4 bases and J lost 2, with 17 bases in between. There are 15 residues in the CDR3. The germline V gene has CDR1 SQVTM and CDR2 ANQGSEA.